One sample yielded the 20 T cell receptor beta chains listed below, sequenced in a study of T cells in Graves' hyperthyroidism and ophthalmopathy. Authors of the study amplified TCR beta CDR3 regions from RNA transcripts. The primer set for the first-round RT-PCR of the TCR CDR3 was HTBI. TCRdb re-called the multiplex PCR reads with MiXCR, one entry per CDR3 protein. The sample lists 690,000 or so distinct CDR3 sequences, around 20% occurring once. Material: blood. Every receptor here comes from a woman aged 45-65 years with Graves' hyperthyroidism that later progressed to Graves' ophthalmopathy.

The chain carries TRBV20-1 and TRBJ1-2; tentative D call: TRBD1 (5 bases). The germline CDR1 and CDR2 sequences are DFQATT and SNEGSKA (reference sequence). The CDR3 covers 14 residues. Trimming took 8 bases from V and 6 from J, leaving 22 bases between them. In DNA form, the CDR3 reads TGCAGTTCCCCTGAGGGGTGGGCCAACCATGGCTACACCTTC. Translation: CSSPEGWANHGYTF.

The chain employs TRBV28 and TRBJ2-3; 7 bases match TRBD2. V was pared by 7 bases and J by 13 bases, with 14 bases of the junction left unmatched. The germline V gene has CDR1 MDHEN and CDR2 SYDVKM. This CDR3 spans 13 amino acids. The CDR3: CASNPGGSTSKYF. Written as DNA, the CDR3 is TGTGCCAGCAACCCGGGGGGAAGCACTAGCAAGTATTTT.

V usage is TRBV5-1 and J usage is TRBJ2-5; a weak D match, TRBD2 (6 bases). This CDR3 is built from 16 residues. Germline CDR1 is SGHRS and CDR2 is YFSETQ. Trimming left V 0 bases short and J 0 bases short, with 12 bases between. CDR3 protein: CASSLAGSGYQETQYF. The CDR3 DNA reads as TGCGCCAGCAGCTTGGCGGGTAGCGGATACCAAGAGACCCAGTACTTC.

Notes on this clonotype: This may be a read error, as it is one base from a much larger clone. The gene calls are TRBV7-3 and TRBJ2-3, with D perhaps TRBD1 (6 bases). V lost 3 bases, J lost 2 bases, and 9 bases lay in between. In germline, CDR1 is SGHTA, CDR2 FQGTGA. The CDR3 loop spans 14 amino acids. The CDR3 DNA reads TGTGCCAGCAGCTTCAGGGGTATCACAGATACGCAGTATTTT. This codes for CASSFRGITDTQYF.

V usage is TRBV6-1 and J usage is TRBJ2-7; maybe TRBD1 (6 bases). Germline CDR1 and CDR2: MNHNS and SASEGT. The length of the CDR3 is 15 residues. Trimming pared 6 bases from V and 2 bases from J, leaving 17 bases between. The CDR3 loop is CASSLSRDIPYEQYF. The CDR3 nucleotides are TGTGCCAGCAGCCTCAGCCGGGACATCCCCTACGAGCAGTACTTC.

This clonotype has ten or more counts. This chain connects TRBV5-1 to TRBJ1-2; 7 bases are a match to TRBD1. Germline CDR1 and CDR2: SGHRS and YFSETQ. With 4 bases clipped from V and 4 bases from J, the junction kept 4 bases outside the gene matches. This CDR3 contains 13 residues. CDR3 amino acids: CASSPQGGYGYTF. The CDR3 region has the DNA TGCGCCAGCAGCCCTCAGGGGGGCTATGGCTACACCTTC.

The DNA for the CDR3 is TGCGCCAGCAGAACTACTAGCGGGACCGGGGAGCTGTTTTTT. Amino acids: CASRTTSGTGELFF. The genes are TRBV5-1 and TRBJ2-2, with 9 bases matching TRBD2. CDR1 and CDR2 from the germline V gene are SGHRS and YFSETQ. The CDR3 runs 14 residues. J was trimmed by 5 bases and V by 5 bases; bases with no gene match: 4.

This chain links TRBV7-9 with TRBJ1-3; D is unclear. The V gene lost 1 base and the J gene lost 0 bases, with 10 bases spanning the gap. The length of the CDR3 is 16 residues. Germline V gives CDR1 SEHNR, CDR2 FQNEAQ (reference sequence). The CDR3 DNA reads as TGTGCCAGCAGCTTAGGTCTTTGGATCTCTGGAAACACCATATATTTT. Its protein is CASSLGLWISGNTIYF.

This clonotype was recorded at least ten times. This rearrangement joins TRBV11-2 to TRBJ2-2; D is ambiguous. V shed 3 bases and J shed 0 bases, with 17 bases lying between them. Germline V CDR1 and CDR2: SGHAT, FQNNGV. The CDR3 is made up of 18 amino acids. CDR3 bases: TGTGCCAGCAGCTTGCCCTTTTCTGCATATTCGAACACCGGGGAGCTGTTTTTT. Protein sequence: CASSLPFSAYSNTGELFF.

This clonotype was observed many times. The rearrangement uses TRBV7-9 and TRBJ1-6; 8 nucleotides match TRBD1. The V segment lost 4 bases and the J segment 10 bases; nucleotides outside the gene matches: 9. The length of the CDR3 is 15 residues. CDR1 is SEHNR, CDR2 FQNEAQ, per germline (reference sequence). CDR3 loop: CASSWTGTGGSPLHF. The CDR3 nucleotides read TGTGCCAGCAGCTGGACCGGGACAGGTGGATCACCCCTCCACTTT. Drawing the rest from reference TRBV7-9 and TRBJ1-6, the complete variable domain is DTGVSQNPRHKITKRGQNVTFRCDPISEHNRLYWYRQTLGQGPEFLTYFQNEAQLEKSRLLSDRFSAERPKGSFSTLEIQRTEQGDSAMYLCASSWTGTGGSPLHFGNGTRLTVT.

This clonotype was seen many times. The chain links TRBV7-6 to TRBJ1-1; D is perhaps TRBD1 (6 bases). The ends were cut back, 5 bases at V and 3 bases at J, with 10 bases in the middle. Germline lookup yields CDR1 SGHVS and CDR2 FNYEAQ. There are 13 residues in the CDR3. In DNA, the CDR3 is TGTGCCAGCAGCCTTGCAGGGGACACTGAAGCTTTCTTT. This gives the protein CASSLAGDTEAFF.

The genes are TRBV29-1 and TRBJ1-2, with TRBD1 matching over 7 bases. V shed 7 bases, J shed 6 bases, and the junction held 8 bases outside the gene matches. Germline CDR1 is SQVTM and CDR2 is ANQGSEA. This CDR3 comprises 12 residues. The CDR3 loop is CSAQQGSDGYTF. CDR3 nucleotides: TGCAGCGCCCAACAGGGGTCCGATGGCTACACCTTC.

This clonotype was counted ten times or more. The chain links TRBV29-1 to TRBJ1-5, with D uncertain. The germline V and J ends were trimmed by 4 bases and 1 base, with 11 bases remaining between them. The CDR3 runs to 14 residues. Germline CDR1 and CDR2: SQVTM and ANQGSEA. The CDR3: CSVASGTSNQPQHF. The CDR3, as DNA: TGCAGCGTTGCAAGTGGTACGAGCAATCAGCCCCAGCATTTT.

Many counts were recorded for this clonotype. V is TRBV18 and J is TRBJ1-2; D is possibly TRBD1 (6 bases). Germline V lookup: CDR1 KGHSH, CDR2 LQKENI. Trimming shortened V by 0 bases and J by 4 bases, and 18 bases separated the two germline ends. The CDR3 spans 17 residues. The CDR3 DNA reads TGTGCCAGCTCACCACCGAACCGACAGGCTGAGGTCTATGGCTACACCTTC. Protein product: CASSPPNRQAEVYGYTF.

The chain combines TRBV12-3 or TRBV12-4 with TRBJ2-1; D tentatively reads TRBD1 or TRBD2 (5 bases each). V was shortened by 8 bases and J by 0 bases, with 11 bases between the two germline ends. The CDR3 has 14 amino acids. Here the CDR3 reads CASLGTSSYNEQFF. The CDR3 DNA reads TGTGCCAGCTTGGGGACGAGCTCCTACAATGAGCAGTTCTTC.

V gene TRBV20-1 combines with J gene TRBJ1-5, with a tentative D call TRBD1 (5 bases). The CDR3 extends over 13 amino acids. Germline V gene data show CDR1 as DFQATT and CDR2 as SNEGSKA (reference sequence). The V end was cut by 4 bases, the J end by 1 base, with 8 bases between. The CDR3 DNA sequence: TGCAGTGCTAACCGGGACAGCAATCAGCCCCAGCATTTT. This gives the protein CSANRDSNQPQHF.

This clonotype has a handful of counts. CDR3 residues: CASTGNGAFF. The DNA for the CDR3 is TGTGCCAGCACGGGCAACGGCGCTTTCTTT. The V gene is TRBV2, the J gene TRBJ1-1; no clear D gene. CDR1 and CDR2 from the germline V gene are SNHLY and FYNNEI. Trimming pared 7 bases from V and 11 bases from J, leaving 11 bases between. This CDR3 has 10 amino acids.

The chain combines TRBV13 with TRBJ1-4, with unresolved D. V was shortened by 5 bases and J by 4 bases, with 17 bases between the two germline ends. The CDR3 totals 16 residues. Germline V gives CDR1 PRHDT, CDR2 FYEKMQ (reference sequence). The CDR3 sequence is CASSPRPRHLNEKLFF. In DNA form, the CDR3 reads TGTGCCAGCAGCCCCCGGCCCAGGCATCTTAATGAAAAACTGTTTTTT. Full variable domain (remainder filled in from reference TRBV13 and TRBJ1-4): AAGVIQSPRHLIKEKRETATLKCYPIPRHDTVYWYQQGPGQDPQFLISFYEKMQSDKGSIPDRFSAQQFSDYHSELNMSSLELGDSALYFCASSPRPRHLNEKLFFGSGTQLSVL.

The rearrangement uses TRBV6-1 and TRBJ2-7; D is ambiguous. There are 12 residues in the CDR3. V gave up 2 bases and J gave up 3 bases, with 5 bases separating them. Germline CDR1 reads MNHNS; CDR2 reads SASEGT. DNA for the CDR3: TGTGCCAGCAGTGAAACTCACTACGAGCAGTACTTC. Translated: CASSETHYEQYF.

Remarks on this clonotype: The CDR3 does not end in the conserved phenylalanine or tryptophan, so this is likely a read error. The CDR3 region has the DNA TGTGCCAGCAGTTTATCCCCCGGACGTATCAATGGCTACACCCTC. Protein: CASSLSPGRINGYTL. This chain joins TRBV27 and TRBJ1-2; the D is unclear. V shed 0 bases and J shed 6 bases, with 14 bases lying between them. Per the germline V gene, CDR1 is MNHEY and CDR2 is SMNVEV (reference sequence). The CDR3 consists of 15 residues.